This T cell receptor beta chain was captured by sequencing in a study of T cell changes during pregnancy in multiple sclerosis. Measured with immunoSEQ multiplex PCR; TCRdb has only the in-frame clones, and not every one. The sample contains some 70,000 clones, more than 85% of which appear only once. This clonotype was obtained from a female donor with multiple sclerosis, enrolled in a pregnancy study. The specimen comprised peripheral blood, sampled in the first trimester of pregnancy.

CDR3 region: CASSVGTGTDTQYF. The DNA of the CDR3 is TGTGCCAGCAGCGTCGGGACAGGGACAGATACGCAGTATTTT. This chain uses TRBV9 with TRBJ2-3; 9 bases fit TRBD1. Germline V CDR1 and CDR2: SGDLS, YYNGEE. CDR3 length equals 14 residues. With 2 bases clipped from V and 3 bases from J, the junction kept 1 base outside the gene matches.